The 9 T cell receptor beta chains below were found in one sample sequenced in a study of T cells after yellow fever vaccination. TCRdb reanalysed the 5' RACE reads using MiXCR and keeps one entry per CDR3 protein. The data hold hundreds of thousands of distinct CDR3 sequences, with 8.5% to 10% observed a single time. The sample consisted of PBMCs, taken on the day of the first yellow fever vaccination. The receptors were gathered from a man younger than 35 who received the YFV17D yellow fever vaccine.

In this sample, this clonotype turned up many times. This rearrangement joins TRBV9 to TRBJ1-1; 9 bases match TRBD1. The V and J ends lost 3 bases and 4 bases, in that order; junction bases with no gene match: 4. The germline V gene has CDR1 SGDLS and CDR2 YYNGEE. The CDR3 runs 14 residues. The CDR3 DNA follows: TGTGCCAGCAGCGGGGGACAGGGAGGCACTGAAGCTTTCTTT. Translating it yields CASSGGQGGTEAFF.

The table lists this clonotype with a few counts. This CDR3 reads CSVARGGPTKTSTDTQYF. As DNA, the CDR3 is TGCAGCGTTGCTCGCGGGGGGCCCACCAAAACTAGCACAGATACGCAGTATTTT. The chain is built from TRBV29-1 and TRBJ2-3, with TRBD2 matching 8 bases. The germline gives CDR1 SQVTM, CDR2 ANQGSEA. The CDR3 is 18 residues long. With 4 bases clipped from V and 0 bases from J, the junction kept 15 bases outside the gene matches.

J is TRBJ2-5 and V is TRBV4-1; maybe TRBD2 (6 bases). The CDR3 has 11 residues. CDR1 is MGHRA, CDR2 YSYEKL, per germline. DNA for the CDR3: TGCGCAGCGGGCAGCCAAGAGACCCAGTACTTC. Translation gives CAAGSQETQYF.

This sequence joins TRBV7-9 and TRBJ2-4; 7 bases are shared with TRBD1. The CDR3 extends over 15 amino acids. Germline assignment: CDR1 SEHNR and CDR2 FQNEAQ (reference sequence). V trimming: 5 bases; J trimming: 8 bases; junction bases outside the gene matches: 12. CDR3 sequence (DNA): TGTGCCAGCAGCCTGGGACAGCTGGTCGGTGACATTCAGTACTTC. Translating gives CASSLGQLVGDIQYF.

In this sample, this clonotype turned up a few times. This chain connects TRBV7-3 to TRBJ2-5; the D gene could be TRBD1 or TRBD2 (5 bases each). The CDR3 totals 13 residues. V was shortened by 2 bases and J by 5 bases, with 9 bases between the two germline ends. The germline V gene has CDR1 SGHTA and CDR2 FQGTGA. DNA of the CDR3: TGTGCCAGCAGCTTAGATTGGGGGGAGACCCAGTACTTC. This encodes CASSLDWGETQYF.

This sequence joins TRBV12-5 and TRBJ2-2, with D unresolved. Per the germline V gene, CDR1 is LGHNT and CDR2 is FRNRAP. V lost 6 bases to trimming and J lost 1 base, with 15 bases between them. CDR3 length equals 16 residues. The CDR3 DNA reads TGTGCTAGTGGGTCACCCGTTAGTAGGAACACCGGGGAGCTGTTTTTT. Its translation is CASGSPVSRNTGELFF.

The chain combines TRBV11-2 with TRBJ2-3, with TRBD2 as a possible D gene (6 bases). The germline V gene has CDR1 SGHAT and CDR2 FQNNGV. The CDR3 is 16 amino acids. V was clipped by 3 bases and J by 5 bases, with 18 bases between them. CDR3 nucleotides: TGTGCCAGCAGCTTCTCCCGGCTCCTCGGGGGAGATACGCAGTATTTT. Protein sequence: CASSFSRLLGGDTQYF.

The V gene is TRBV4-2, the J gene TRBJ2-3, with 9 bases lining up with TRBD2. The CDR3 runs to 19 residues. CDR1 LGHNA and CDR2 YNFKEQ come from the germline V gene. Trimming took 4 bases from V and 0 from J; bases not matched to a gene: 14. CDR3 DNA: TGTGCCAGCAGCCCCTTATTTAGCGGGGGCGGAACTAGCACAGATACGCAGTATTTT. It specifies CASSPLFSGGGTSTDTQYF.

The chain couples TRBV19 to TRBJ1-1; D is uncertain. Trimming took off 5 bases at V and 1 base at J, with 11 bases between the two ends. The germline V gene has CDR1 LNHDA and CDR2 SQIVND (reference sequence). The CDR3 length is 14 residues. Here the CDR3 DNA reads TGTGCCAGTAGTTCTCCAGCCGCGAACACTGAAGCTTTCTTT. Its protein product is CASSSPAANTEAFF.